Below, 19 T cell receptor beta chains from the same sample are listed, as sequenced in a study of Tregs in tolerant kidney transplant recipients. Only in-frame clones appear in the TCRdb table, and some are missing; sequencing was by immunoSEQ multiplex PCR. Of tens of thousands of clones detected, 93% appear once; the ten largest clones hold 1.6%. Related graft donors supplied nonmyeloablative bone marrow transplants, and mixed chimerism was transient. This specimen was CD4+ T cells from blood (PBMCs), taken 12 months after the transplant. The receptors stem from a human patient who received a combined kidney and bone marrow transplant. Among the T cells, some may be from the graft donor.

CDR3 region: CASSLFQGNYGYTF. In nucleotides, the CDR3 is TGTGCCAGCAGCTTGTTTCAGGGTAACTATGGCTACACCTTC. The chain uses TRBV5-4 and TRBJ1-2; TRBD1 is a possible D gene (5 bases). This CDR3 is 14 amino acids long. Germline V lookup: CDR1 SGHNT, CDR2 YYREEE (reference sequence). V was shortened by 1 base and J by 1 base, with 8 bases between the two germline ends.

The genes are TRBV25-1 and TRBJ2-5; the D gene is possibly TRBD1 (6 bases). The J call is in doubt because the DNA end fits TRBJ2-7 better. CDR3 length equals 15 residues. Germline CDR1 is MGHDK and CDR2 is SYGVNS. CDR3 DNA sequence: TGTGCCAGCAGTGACACCGGGCAGGGGAAATACGAGCAGTACTTC. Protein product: CASSDTGQGKYEQYF.

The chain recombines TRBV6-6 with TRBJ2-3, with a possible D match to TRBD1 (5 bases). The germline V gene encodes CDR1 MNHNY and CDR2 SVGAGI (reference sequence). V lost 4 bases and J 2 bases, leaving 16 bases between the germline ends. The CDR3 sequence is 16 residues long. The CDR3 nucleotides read TGTGCCAGCAGTTTCCTGAGACAGACATACACAGATACGCAGTATTTT. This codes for CASSFLRQTYTDTQYF.

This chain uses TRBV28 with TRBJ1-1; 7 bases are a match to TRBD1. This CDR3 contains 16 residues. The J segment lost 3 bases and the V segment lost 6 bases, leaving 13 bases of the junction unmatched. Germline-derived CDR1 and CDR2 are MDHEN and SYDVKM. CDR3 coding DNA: TGTGCCAGCAGAGACAGGGATTGGTATGGTGACACTGAAGCTTTCTTT. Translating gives CASRDRDWYGDTEAFF.

CDR3 DNA: TGTGCCAGTAGTCCGGGACAAATGGTCCAGAAACTGTTTTTT. Translated: CASSPGQMVQKLFF. The chain has TRBV19 and TRBJ1-4, with D possibly being TRBD1 (6 bases). V was cut by 5 bases and J by 11 bases, with 18 bases left in between. The CDR3 has 14 amino acids. The germline V gene encodes CDR1 LNHDA and CDR2 SQIVND (reference sequence).

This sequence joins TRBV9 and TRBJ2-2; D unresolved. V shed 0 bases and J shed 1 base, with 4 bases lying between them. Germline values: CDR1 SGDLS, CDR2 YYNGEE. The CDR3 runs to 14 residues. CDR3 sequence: CASSVVRNTGELFF. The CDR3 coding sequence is TGTGCCAGCAGCGTAGTTCGGAACACCGGGGAGCTGTTTTTT.

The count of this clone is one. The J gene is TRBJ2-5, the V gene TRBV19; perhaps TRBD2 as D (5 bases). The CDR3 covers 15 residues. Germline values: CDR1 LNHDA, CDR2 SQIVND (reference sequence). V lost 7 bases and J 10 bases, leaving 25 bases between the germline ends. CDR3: CASTPAGPMFGDQYF. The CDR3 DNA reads TGTGCCAGTACCCCTGCGGGCCCGATGTTTGGGGACCAGTACTTC.

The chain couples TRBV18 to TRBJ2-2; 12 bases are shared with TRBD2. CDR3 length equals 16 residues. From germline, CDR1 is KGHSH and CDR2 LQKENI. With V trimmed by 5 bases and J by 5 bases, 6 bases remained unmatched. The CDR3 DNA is TGTGCCAGCTCATTGTTGACTAGCGGGAGTACCGGGGAGCTGTTTTTT. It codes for CASSLLTSGSTGELFF.

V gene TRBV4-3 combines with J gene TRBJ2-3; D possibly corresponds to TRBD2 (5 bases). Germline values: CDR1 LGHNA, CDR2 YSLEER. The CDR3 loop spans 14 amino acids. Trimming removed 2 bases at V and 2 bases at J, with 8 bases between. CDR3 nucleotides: TGCGCCAGCAGCCAAAGGGAGCTCACAGATACGCAGTATTTT. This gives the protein CASSQRELTDTQYF.

CDR3 sequence (DNA): TGTGCCAGCAGCTTACGCCTAGGGACTAGCGATGAGTACGAGCAGTACTTC. Protein: CASSLRLGTSDEYEQYF. The V gene is TRBV7-3, the J gene TRBJ2-5; TRBD2 matches at 10 bases. The DNA end favors TRBJ2-7, so the J call may be wrong. The germline V gene has CDR1 SGHTA and CDR2 FQGTGA. CDR3 length: 17 amino acids.

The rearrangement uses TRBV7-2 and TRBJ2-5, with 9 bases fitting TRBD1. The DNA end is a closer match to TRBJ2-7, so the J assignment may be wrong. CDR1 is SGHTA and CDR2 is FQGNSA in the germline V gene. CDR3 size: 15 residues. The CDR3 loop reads CASSSQGAGDSEQYF. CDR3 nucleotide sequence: TGTGCCAGCAGCTCACAGGGGGCTGGAGACAGCGAGCAGTACTTC.

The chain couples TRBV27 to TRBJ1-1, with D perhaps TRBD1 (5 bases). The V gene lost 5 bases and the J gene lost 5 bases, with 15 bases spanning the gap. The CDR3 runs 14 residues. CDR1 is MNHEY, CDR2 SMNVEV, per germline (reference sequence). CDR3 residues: CASSPLGAETEAFF. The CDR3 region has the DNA TGTGCCAGCAGTCCTCTAGGGGCTGAAACTGAAGCTTTCTTT.

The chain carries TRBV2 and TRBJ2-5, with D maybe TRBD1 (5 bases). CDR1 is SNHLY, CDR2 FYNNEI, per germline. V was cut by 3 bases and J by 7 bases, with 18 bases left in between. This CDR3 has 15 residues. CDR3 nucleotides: TGTGCCAGCAGTGAGATCCTAGGGGCGAGTGTGACCCAGTACTTC. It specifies CASSEILGASVTQYF.

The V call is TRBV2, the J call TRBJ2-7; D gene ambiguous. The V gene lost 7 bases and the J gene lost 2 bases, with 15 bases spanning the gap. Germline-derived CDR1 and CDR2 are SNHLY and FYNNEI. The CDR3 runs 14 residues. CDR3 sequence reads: CASNLWASPYEQYF. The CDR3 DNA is TGTGCCAGCAACCTTTGGGCCAGCCCCTACGAGCAGTACTTC.

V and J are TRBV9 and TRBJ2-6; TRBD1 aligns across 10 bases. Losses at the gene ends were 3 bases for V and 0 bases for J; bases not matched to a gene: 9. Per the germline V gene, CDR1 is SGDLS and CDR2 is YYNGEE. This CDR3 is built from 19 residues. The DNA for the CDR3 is TGTGCCAGCAGCGGTGGGACAGGGGACGACATCTCTGGGGCCAACGTCCTGACTTTC. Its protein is CASSGGTGDDISGANVLTF.

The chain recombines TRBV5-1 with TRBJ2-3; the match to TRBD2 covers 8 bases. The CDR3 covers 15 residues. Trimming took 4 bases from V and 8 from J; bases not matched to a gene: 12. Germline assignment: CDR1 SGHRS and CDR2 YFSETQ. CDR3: CASSDDGGAMGTQYF. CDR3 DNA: TGCGCCAGCAGCGACGACGGGGGGGCCATGGGTACGCAGTATTTT.

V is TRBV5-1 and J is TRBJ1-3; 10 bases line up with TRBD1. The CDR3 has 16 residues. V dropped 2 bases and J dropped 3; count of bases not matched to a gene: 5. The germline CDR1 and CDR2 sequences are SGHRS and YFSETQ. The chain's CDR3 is CASSLRGQGYGNTIYF. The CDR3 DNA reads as TGCGCCAGCAGCTTAAGGGGACAGGGGTATGGAAACACCATATATTTT.

The CDR3, as DNA: TGTGCCAGCTCGAGCTATGGCTACACCTTC. Protein sequence: CASSSYGYTF. The chain carries TRBV6-1 and TRBJ1-2; no firm D call. The V end lost 8 bases, the J end lost 4 bases, and 5 bases lay between the germline ends. This CDR3 has 10 residues. Germline V gene lookup returns CDR1 MNHNS and CDR2 SASEGT.

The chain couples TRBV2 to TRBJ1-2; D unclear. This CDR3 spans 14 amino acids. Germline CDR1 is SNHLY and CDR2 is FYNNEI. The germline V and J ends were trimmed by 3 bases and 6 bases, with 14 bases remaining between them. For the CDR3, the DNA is TGTGCCAGCAGTGATTGGAGGGAATCGGATGGCTACACCTTC. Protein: CASSDWRESDGYTF.